This T cell receptor beta chain is from a study of metastatic and nonmetastatic thyroid tumors. Study-level points and caveats: It was reported that TCR beta diversity was significantly higher in malignant thyroid tumors than benign nodules, in blood and tumor.

Only a few counts were recorded for this clone. Its antigen is currently unknown. Original processing methods: A distant-metastasis classifier for papillary thyroid cancer was built using CDR3 differences across clinicopathological groups. Via MiXCR, TCRdb re-called the PCR reads. The authors' filters were not applied to this entry. The sample comprises tens of thousands of clones, less than 30% of which are singletons, and approximately 10% rests with the top ten. All patients reached thyroid surgery having received no treatment beforehand. This clonotype originated in a male donor with papillary thyroid cancer or a benign thyroid nodule (not recorded which). Some clones in this sample may be carry-over from other donors' samples. Sample: blood.

For the CDR3, the DNA is TGTGCCAGCAGCTTAGGCCGACTAGCGGGGGCGTCAGGAACCGGGGAGCTGTTTTTT. This translates into CASSLGRLAGASGTGELFF. The chain employs TRBV13 and TRBJ2-2; 12 bases align to TRBD2. The CDR3 has 19 residues. Germline lookup yields CDR1 PRHDT and CDR2 FYEKMQ (reference sequence). The V and J ends lost 0 bases and 5 bases, in that order; junction bases with no gene match: 10.